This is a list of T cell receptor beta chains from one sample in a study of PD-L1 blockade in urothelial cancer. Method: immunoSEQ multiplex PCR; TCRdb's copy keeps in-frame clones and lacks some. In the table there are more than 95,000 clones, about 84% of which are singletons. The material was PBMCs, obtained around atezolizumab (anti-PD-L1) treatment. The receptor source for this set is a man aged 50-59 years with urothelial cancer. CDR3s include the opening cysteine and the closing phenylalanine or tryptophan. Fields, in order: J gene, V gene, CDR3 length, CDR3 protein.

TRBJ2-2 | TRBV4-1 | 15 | CASSQDPHLTGELFF
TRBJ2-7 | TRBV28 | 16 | CASSLIGGGRAYEQYF
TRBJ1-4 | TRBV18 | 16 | CASSSRGQLTNEKLFF
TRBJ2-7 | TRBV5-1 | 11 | CASSLAGEQYF
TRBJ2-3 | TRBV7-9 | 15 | CASSLDGIGTDTQYF
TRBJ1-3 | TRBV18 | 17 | CASSPGQPLNSGNTIYF
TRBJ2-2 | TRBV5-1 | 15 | CASSFSGVDTGELFF
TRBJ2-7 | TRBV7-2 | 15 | CASSLLAGGGYEQYF
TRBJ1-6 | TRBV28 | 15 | CASSPGQGPGSPLHF
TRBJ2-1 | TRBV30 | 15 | CAWSASGSSYNEQFF
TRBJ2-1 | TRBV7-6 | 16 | CASSLAGGNSHNEQFF
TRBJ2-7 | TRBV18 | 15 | CASSLGGQGAYEQYF
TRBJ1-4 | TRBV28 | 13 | CASSEGTNEKLFF
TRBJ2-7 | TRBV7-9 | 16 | CASSSRGQGPLYEQYF
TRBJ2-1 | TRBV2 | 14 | CASTNGGRVSEQFF
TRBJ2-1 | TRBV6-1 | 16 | CASSEFGGGVYNEQFF
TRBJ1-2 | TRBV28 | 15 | CASSSWDSQNYGYTF
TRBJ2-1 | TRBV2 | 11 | CASSPYNEQFF
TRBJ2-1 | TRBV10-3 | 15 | CAIRSGAGGPNEQFF
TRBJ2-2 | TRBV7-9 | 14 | CASSPRANTGELFF
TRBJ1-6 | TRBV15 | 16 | CATSRGYRGLNSPLHF
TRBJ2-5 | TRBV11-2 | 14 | CASSPGPAEETQYF
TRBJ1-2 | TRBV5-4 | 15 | CASSPPGQGVYGYTF
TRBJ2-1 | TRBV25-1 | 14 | CASSVGSSYNEQFF
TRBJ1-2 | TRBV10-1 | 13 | CASSEFRTAGYTF
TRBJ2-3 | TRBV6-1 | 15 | CASRGLAVSTDTQYF
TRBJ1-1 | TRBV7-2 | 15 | CASSTRQGMNTEAFF
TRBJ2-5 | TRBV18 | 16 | CASSPPQGGSQETQYF
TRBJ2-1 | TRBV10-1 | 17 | CASSGVAGEFAYNEQFF
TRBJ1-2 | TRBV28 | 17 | CASTKVGGQGGQYGYTF
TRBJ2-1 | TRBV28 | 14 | CASRGDRSYNEQFF
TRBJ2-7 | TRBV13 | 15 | CASSLTASGTYEQYF
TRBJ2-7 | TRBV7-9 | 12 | CASSLQEVEQYF
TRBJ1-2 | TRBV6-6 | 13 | CASRLNPNYGYTF
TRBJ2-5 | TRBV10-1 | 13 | CASSEAGGETQYF